This T cell receptor (beta chain) was profiled in a study of T cells after yellow fever vaccination. As for the study in general: Preparation of fractions with low cell numbers was performed using SMART-Seq v4 Ultra Low Input. Study-wide points: A small share of clonotypes appeared in both CD4 and CD8 compartments. Peaking faster, on day 5 versus 15, the secondary response was nonetheless weaker.

The CDR3 is 14 residues long. With 5 bases clipped from V and 2 bases from J, the junction kept 5 bases outside the gene matches. In germline, CDR1 is SGHRS, CDR2 YFSETQ. For TCR, cDNA came from 5'RACE template switching, which added a universal primer site and UMIs. TCRdb reanalysed the 5' RACE reads using MiXCR and keeps one entry per CDR3 protein. The sample carries under 600,000 distinct CDR3 sequences, about 13% recorded once. This clonotype was seen a handful of times. Its specificity is unknown. The chain recombines TRBV5-1 with TRBJ2-7, with 9 positions matching TRBD1. The TCR was taken from a man in his thirties or forties who received the YFV17D yellow fever vaccine. Sequenced here: PBMCs, sampled on the day of the yellow fever booster vaccination. CDR3 nucleotide sequence: TGCGCCAGCAGACGGGGACAGGGCCCCTACGAGCAGTACTTC. This translates into CASRRGQGPYEQYF.